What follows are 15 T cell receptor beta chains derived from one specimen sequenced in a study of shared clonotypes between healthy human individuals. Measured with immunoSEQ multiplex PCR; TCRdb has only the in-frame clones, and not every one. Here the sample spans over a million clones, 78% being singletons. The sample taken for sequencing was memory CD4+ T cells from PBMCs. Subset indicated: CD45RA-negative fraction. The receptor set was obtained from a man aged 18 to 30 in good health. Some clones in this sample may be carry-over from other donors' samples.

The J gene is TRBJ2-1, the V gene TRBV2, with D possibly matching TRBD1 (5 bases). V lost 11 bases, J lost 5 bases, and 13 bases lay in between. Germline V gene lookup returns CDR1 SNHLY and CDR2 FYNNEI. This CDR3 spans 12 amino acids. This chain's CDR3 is CAGQGWDNEQFF. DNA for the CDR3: TGTGCCGGCCAGGGTTGGGACAATGAGCAGTTCTTC.

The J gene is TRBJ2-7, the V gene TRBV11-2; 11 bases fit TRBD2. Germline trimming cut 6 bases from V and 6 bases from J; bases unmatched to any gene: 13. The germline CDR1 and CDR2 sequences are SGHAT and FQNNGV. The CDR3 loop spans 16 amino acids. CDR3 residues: CASRPLAGAPHAEQYF. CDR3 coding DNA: TGTGCCAGCAGACCACTAGCGGGGGCTCCCCATGCCGAGCAGTACTTC. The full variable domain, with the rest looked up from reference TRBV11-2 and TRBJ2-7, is EAGVAQSPRYKIIEKRQSVAFWCNPISGHATLYWYQQILGQGPKLLIQFQNNGVVDDSQLPKDRFSAERLKGVDSTLKIQPAKLEDSAVYLCASRPLAGAPHAEQYFGPGTRLTVT.

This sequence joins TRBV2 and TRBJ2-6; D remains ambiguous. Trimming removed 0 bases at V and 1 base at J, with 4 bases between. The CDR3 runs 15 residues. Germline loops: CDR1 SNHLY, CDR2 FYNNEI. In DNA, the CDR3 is TGTGCCAGCAGTGAAGCGGGATCTGGGGCCAACGTCCTGACTTTC. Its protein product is CASSEAGSGANVLTF.

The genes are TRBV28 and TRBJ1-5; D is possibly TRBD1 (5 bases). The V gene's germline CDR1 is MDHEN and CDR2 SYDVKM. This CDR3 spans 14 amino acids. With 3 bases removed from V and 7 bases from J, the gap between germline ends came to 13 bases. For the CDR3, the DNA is TGTGCCAGCAGTTTTTTCCAGGGACTACAGCCCCAGCATTTT. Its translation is CASSFFQGLQPQHF.

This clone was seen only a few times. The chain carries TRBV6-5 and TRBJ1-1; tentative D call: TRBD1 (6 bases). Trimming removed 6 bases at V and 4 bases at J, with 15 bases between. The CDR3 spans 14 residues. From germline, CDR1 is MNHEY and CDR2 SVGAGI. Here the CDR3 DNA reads TGTGCCAGCAGATCGGGGGGGCTGGGCACTGAAGCTTTCTTT. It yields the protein CASRSGGLGTEAFF.

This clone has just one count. The CDR3 DNA is TGTGCCAGCAGCCCTAGGGTGACAGATACGCAGTATTTT. This sequence encodes CASSPRVTDTQYF. The chain employs TRBV9 and TRBJ2-3; the D is unclear. The germline V gene encodes CDR1 SGDLS and CDR2 YYNGEE. The V end lost 4 bases, the J end lost 3 bases, and 9 bases lay between the germline ends. The CDR3 sequence is 13 residues long.

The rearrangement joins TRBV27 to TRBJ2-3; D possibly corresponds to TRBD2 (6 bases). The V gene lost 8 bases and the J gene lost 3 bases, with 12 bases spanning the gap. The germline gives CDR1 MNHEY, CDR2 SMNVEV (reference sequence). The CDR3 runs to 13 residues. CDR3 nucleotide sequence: TGTGCCAGCCGCGGGATAGGTACAGATACGCAGTATTTT. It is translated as CASRGIGTDTQYF.

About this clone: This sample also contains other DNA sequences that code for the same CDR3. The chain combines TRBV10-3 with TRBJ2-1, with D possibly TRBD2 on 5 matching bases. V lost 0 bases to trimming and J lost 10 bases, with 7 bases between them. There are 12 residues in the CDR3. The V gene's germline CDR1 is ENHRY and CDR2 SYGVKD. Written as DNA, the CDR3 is TGTGCCATCAGTGAGTCGGGCGGGGAGCAGTTCTTC. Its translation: CAISESGGEQFF.

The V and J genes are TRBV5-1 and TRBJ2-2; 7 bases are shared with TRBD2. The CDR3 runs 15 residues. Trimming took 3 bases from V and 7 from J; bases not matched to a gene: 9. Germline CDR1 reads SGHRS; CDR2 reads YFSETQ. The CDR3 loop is CASSYGLDIVGELFF. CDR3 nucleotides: TGCGCCAGCAGCTACGGACTAGACATAGTCGGGGAGCTGTTTTTT.

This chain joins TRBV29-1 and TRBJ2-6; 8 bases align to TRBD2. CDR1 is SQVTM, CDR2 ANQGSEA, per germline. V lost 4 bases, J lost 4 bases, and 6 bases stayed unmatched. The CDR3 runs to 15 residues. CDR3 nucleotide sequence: TGCAGCGTTGTAGGCGGGAGGAGCGGGGCCAACGTCCTGACTTTC. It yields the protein CSVVGGRSGANVLTF.

The CDR3 DNA reads TGCAGCGTGGGACTAGCAGGGCTCTCGGGGTTCTTC. Translated: CSVGLAGLSGFF. The rearrangement uses TRBV29-1 and TRBJ2-1; TRBD2 matches 9 bases. The junction had 12 bases not matched to a gene; V was cut back by 6 bases and J by 15 bases. CDR1 and CDR2 from the germline V gene are SQVTM and ANQGSEA. This CDR3 spans 12 amino acids.

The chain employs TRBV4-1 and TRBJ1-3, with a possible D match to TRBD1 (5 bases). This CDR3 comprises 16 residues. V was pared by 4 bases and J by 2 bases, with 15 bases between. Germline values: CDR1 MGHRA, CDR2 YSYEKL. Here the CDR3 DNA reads TGCGCCAGCAGCCCAAGACAGCCTACTGCTGGAAACACCATATATTTT. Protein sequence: CASSPRQPTAGNTIYF.

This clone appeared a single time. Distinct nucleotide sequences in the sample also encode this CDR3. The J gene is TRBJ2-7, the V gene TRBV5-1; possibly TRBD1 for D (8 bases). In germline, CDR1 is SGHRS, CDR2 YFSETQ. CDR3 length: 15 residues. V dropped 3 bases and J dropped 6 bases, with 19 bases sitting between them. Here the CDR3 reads CASSWGGQGASEQYF. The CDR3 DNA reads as TGCGCCAGCAGCTGGGGAGGGCAGGGGGCGAGCGAGCAGTACTTC.

Written as DNA, the CDR3 is TGTGCCAGCAGCAGAGGGACTTCCACAGATACGCAGTATTTT. Translating it yields CASSRGTSTDTQYF. The gene calls are TRBV7-3 and TRBJ2-3; a weak D match, TRBD2 (6 bases). Trimming stripped 5 bases from V and 2 bases from J, with 11 bases between. Germline V CDR1 and CDR2: SGHTA, FQGTGA. This CDR3 region has 14 residues.

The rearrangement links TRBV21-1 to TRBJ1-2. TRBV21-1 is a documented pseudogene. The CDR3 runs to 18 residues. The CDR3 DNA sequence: TGTGCCAGCAGGAATCTCCGTCTACCCGGGACTCCCTTTGGGGGCTACACCTTC. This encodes CASRNLRLPGTPFGGYTF.